This note documents a single T cell receptor (beta chain) sequence. The source of the sample is a study of blood T cell repertoires in COVID-19. The wider study: The United States, Italy and Spain supplied acute and convalescent COVID-19 samples. In each case, the material was cDNA or gDNA derived from T cells, B-cell-depleted T cells, or PBMCs.

Trimming removed 4 bases at V and 2 bases at J, with 9 bases between. CDR1 and CDR2 from the germline V gene are ENHRY and SYGVKD. This CDR3 spans 13 amino acids. Study processing details: For nucleated cells, counts were estimated from reference gene primer amplification. Sequencing was performed with immunoSEQ multiplex PCR; in TCRdb, only in-frame clones are kept and a portion is missing. Clonal size and the V and J genes are those of that table, whereas D and trimming came from the DNA. The data contain 70,000 to 100,000 clones, less than 80% of them singletons. The specimen was peripheral blood. The clonotype was recovered from a woman in her fifties or sixties with acute or convalescent COVID-19. This chain connects TRBV10-3 to TRBJ2-7; D is possibly TRBD2 (6 bases). The CDR3 spells CAISGGATYEQYF. The CDR3 region has the DNA TGTGCCATCAGTGGCGGGGCGACCTACGAGCAGTACTTC.